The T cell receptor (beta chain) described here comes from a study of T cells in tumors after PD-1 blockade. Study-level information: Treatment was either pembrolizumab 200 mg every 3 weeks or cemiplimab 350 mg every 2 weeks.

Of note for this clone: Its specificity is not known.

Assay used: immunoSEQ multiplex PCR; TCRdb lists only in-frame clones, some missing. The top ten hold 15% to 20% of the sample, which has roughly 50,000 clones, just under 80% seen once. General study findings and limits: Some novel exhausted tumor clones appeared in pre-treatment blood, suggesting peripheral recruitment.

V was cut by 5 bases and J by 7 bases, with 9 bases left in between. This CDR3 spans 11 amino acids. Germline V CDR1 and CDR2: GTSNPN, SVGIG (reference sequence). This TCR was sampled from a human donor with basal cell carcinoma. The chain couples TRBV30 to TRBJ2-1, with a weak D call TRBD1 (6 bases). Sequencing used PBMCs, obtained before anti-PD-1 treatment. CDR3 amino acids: CAWDRGNEQFF. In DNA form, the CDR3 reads TGTGCCTGGGATAGGGGGAATGAGCAGTTCTTC.